This TCR beta chain was sequenced during a study of cytomegalovirus exposure and HLA in healthy donors. The CDR3 has 15 amino acids. CDR1 MNHNS and CDR2 SASEGT come from the germline V gene. Note on this clone: Its matching antigen is unknown. Germline is not matched at one junction end, which may reflect a read error.

Study-level points and caveats: TCR beta V- and J-gene trimming, according to a later analysis, was linked to a missense DCLRE1C variant.

A multiplex PCR was run with 60 Vbeta primers and 13 Jbeta primers. This table comes from immunoSEQ multiplex PCR, and its TCRdb copy is limited to in-frame clones, with some not included. The top ten hold around 2.4% of the sample, which has 150,000 or so clones, 80% seen once. Sequencing input: PBMCs. The TCR comes from a man aged 50-59 years in good health and CMV-seronegative. This chain joins TRBV6-1 and TRBJ1-5, with 7 bases identical to TRBD1. The CDR3 DNA reads TGTGCCAGCAGGGAAGGACAGGTTAGCAATCAGCCCCAGCATTTT. As protein: CASREGQVSNQPQHF.